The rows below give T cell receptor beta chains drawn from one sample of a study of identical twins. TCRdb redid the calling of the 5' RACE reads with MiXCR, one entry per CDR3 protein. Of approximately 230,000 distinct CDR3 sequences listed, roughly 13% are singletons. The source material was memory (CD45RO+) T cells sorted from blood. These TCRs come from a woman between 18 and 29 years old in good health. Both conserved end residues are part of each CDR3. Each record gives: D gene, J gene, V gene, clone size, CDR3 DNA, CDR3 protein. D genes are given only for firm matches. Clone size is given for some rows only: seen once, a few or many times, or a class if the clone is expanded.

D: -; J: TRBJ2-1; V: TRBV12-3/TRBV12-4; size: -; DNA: TGTGCCAGCAGTTTCGGGACCACCCTCGGTGAGCAGTTCTTC; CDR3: CASSFGTTLGEQFF
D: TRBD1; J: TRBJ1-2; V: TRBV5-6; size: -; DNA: TGTGCCAGCAGCTTGGAAGGGACAGGGTGGTCCTATGGCTACACCTTC; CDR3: CASSLEGTGWSYGYTF
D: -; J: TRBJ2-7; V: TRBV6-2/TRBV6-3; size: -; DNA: TGTGCCAGCAGTCGAGCTGGGGAGCAGTACTTC; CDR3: CASSRAGEQYF
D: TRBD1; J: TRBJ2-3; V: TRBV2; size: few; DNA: TGTGCCAGCAGGTCGACAGGGGGAGATACGCAGTATTTT; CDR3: CASRSTGGDTQYF
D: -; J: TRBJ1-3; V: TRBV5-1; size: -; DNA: TGCGCCAGCAGCTTGGACCGGCCCTCTGGAAACACCATATATTTT; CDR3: CASSLDRPSGNTIYF
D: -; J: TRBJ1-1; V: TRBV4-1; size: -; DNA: TGCGCCAGCAGCCAAGATATAAGACTTGAAGCTTTCTTT; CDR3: CASSQDIRLEAFF
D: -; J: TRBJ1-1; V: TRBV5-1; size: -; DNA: TGCGCCAGCAGTATGGACGATTACACTGAAGCTTTCTTT; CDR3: CASSMDDYTEAFF
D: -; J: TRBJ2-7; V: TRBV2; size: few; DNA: TGTGCCAGCAGTGAGGTCGAGCAGTACTTC; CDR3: CASSEVEQYF
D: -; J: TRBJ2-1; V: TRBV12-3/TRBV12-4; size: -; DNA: TGTGCCAGCAGTTTATGGGACTCTCCGGGCAATGAGCAGTTCTTC; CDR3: CASSLWDSPGNEQFF
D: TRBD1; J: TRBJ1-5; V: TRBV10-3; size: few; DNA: TGTGCCACCGGACAGGGGGCGGATCAGCCCCAGCATTTT; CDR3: CATGQGADQPQHF
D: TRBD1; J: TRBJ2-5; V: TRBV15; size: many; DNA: TGTGCCACCAGCACGGGACAGCAAGAGACCCAGTACTTC; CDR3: CATSTGQQETQYF
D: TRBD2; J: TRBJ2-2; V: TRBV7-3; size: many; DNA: TGTGCCAGCAGCTTCGGACTAGCGGGAACCGGGGAGCTGTTTTTT; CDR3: CASSFGLAGTGELFF
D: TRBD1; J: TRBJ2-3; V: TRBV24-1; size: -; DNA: TGTGCCACCAGTGATGGGGGGACAGGGGCTGATACGCAGTATTTT; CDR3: CATSDGGTGADTQYF
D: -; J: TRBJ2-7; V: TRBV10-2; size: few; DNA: TGCGCCAGCAGAGGGAACGAGCAGTACTTC; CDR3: CASRGNEQYF
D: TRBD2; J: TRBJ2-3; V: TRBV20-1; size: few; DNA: TGCAGTGCTAGTGCGACTAGCGGATCTTCTAGCACAGATACGCAGTATTTT; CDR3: CSASATSGSSSTDTQYF
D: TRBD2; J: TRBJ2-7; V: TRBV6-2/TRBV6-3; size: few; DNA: TGTGCCAGCAAGGGGGCCGGATCAGGACTAGCGGGAACCTACGAGCAGTACTTC; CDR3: CASKGAGSGLAGTYEQYF
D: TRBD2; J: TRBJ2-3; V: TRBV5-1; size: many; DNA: TGCGCCAGCAGCTTGGAGTTGGCGGGAGCAGATACGCAGTATTTT; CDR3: CASSLELAGADTQYF
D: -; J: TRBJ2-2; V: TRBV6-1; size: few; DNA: TGTGCCAGCAGTGAACAGGGCAGGGTACCCGGGGAGCTGTTTTTT; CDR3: CASSEQGRVPGELFF
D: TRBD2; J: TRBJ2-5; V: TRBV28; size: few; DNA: TGTGCCAGCAGTCCCGGACTAGCGGGCAGGACCCAGTACTTC; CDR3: CASSPGLAGRTQYF
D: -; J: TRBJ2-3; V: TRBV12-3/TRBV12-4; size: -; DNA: TGTGCCAGCGCCGGGGGTAGCGGAGGCGACACAGATACGCAGTATTTT; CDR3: CASAGGSGGDTDTQYF
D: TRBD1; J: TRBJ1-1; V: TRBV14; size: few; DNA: TGTGCCAGCAGCCAAGGACAGGGGGGAGTTGAAGCTTTCTTT; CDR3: CASSQGQGGVEAFF
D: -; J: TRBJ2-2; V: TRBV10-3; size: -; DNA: TGTGCCATCAGTGATTCAACTAGGGGGAACACCGGGGAGCTGTTTTTT; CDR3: CAISDSTRGNTGELFF
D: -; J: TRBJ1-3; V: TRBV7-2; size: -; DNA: TGTGCCAGCAGCTTAATCAGCGGGCCTATTTATGGAAACACCATATATTTT; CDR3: CASSLISGPIYGNTIYF
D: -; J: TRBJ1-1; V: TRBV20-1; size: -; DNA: TGCAGTGCTAAAAGGGGAGGCGGAAACACTGAAGCTTTCTTT; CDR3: CSAKRGGGNTEAFF
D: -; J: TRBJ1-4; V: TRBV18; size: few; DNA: TGTGCCAGCTCACCAGCCAGGGCTAATGAAAAACTGTTTTTT; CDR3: CASSPARANEKLFF
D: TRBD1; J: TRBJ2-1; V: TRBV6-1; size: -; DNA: TGTGCCAGCAGTGAGGGTAGGGGGACAGGGCTGGACTTC; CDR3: CASSEGRGTGLDF
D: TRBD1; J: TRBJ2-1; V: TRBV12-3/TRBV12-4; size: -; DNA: TGTGCCAGCAGTACCGACAGGGAATTCGGGCAGTTCTTC; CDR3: CASSTDREFGQFF
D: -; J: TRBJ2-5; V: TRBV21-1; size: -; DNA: TGTGCCAGCAGCACCCGGGACAGACTACCGGAGACCCAGTACTTC; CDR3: CASSTRDRLPETQYF
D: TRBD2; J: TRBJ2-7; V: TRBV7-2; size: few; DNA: TGTGCCAGCAGCCGTAGCGGGGGAGGCTACGAGCAGTACTTC; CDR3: CASSRSGGGYEQYF
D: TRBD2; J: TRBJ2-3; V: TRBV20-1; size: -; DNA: TGCAGTGCTAGAAGGACAGGGACTAGCGGGGGGATGTCAGATACGCAGTATTTT; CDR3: CSARRTGTSGGMSDTQYF
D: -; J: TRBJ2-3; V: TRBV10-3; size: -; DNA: TGTGCCATCAGTGGATGGGGCAGCACAGATACGCAGTATTTT; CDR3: CAISGWGSTDTQYF
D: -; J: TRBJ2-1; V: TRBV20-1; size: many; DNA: TGCAGTGCTAGACGACTAGACCATGAGCAGTTCTTC; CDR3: CSARRLDHEQFF
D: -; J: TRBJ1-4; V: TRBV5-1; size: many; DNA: TGCGCCAGCAGCTTTCAAGACCTGGCGGAAAAACTGTTTTTT; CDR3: CASSFQDLAEKLFF
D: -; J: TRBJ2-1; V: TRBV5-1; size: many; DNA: TGCGCCAGCAGCCAACAACCCGGCTCCTACAATGAGCAGTTCTTC; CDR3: CASSQQPGSYNEQFF
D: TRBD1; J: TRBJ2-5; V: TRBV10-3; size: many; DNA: TGTGCCACGGGGCAGGGGGTAGGAGAGACCCAGTACTTC; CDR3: CATGQGVGETQYF
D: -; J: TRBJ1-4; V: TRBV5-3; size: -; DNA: TGTGCCAGAGGGACGGCGAGTTATGAAAAACTGTTTTTT; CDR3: CARGTASYEKLFF